The TCR beta chain described here comes from a study of CD8+CD57+ T cells in acquired aplastic anemia. Notes on the study in general: The study identified under 30 CD8+ CDR3 sequences shared by patients and controls.

Genomic DNA served as template for TCR beta VDJ and CDR3 profiling. TCRdb called the reads again in MiXCR, with one record for every CDR3 protein. Here the sample spans 170,000 or so distinct CDR3 sequences, roughly 65% being singletons. Previously, flow cytometry had revealed CD8+CD57+ cell expansion in the patients chosen for sequencing. V lost 0 bases, J lost 5 bases, and 7 bases stayed unmatched. The CDR3 contains 15 residues. Per the germline V gene, CDR1 is SGHRS and CDR2 is YFSETQ. Notes on this clonotype: The antigen is undetermined.

The sequenced material came from sorted CD4+, CD8+, or CD8+CD57+ T cells (not recorded which) from PBMCs. The sequence derives from a human donor with aplastic anemia. This rearrangement joins TRBV5-1 to TRBJ2-7; 8 bases are a match to TRBD2. The DNA for the CDR3 is TGCGCCAGCAGCTTGGAGGGCGGGAGGTCCGACGAGCAGTACTTC. It codes for CASSLEGGRSDEQYF.